The clone carrying this T cell receptor beta chain was seen ten or more times. Previously described methods and listed TCR primers produced bulk TCR libraries. MiXCR, applied by TCRdb to the PCR reads, yields one record per CDR3 protein. The sample includes approximately 630,000 distinct CDR3 sequences, roughly 27% of them seen just once. The data derive from a study of molecular identifiers for immune sequencing clone quantification. The source of this sequence is a human donor in good health. Some libraries in this study had Jurkat cell RNA spiked in. Sequenced sample: naive CD8+ T cells from blood, with Jurkat cell RNA spiked in. This sample's subset: FACS-sorted CD8+CD4-CCR7+CD45RA+ naive T cells.

For the CDR3, the DNA is TGTGCCAGCAGTTTATTCTGGAGATCCACAGATACGCAGTATTTT. Protein: CASSLFWRSTDTQYF. The chain employs TRBV27 and TRBJ2-3, with D unclear. The CDR3 loop spans 15 amino acids. Between the trimmed V and J ends, which lost 1 base and 2 bases, there was a span of 10 bases. Germline CDR1 MNHEY, CDR2 SMNVEV (reference sequence).